Sequencing of this T cell receptor beta chain was carried out in a study of PD-L1 blockade in urothelial cancer. The CDR3 runs 14 residues. Trimming shortened V by 3 bases and J by 2 bases, and 12 bases separated the two germline ends. Per germline, CDR1 SGHRS and CDR2 YFSETQ. The time point is: pretreatment peripheral blood. The data were produced by immunoSEQ multiplex PCR, yet TCRdb's version contains in-frame clones alone and is incomplete. Of about 43,000 clones in the sample, over 75% were seen once. Sequencing used PBMCs, obtained around atezolizumab (anti-PD-L1) treatment. This TCR was recovered from a man between 60 and 75 years old with urothelial cancer. J is TRBJ2-7 and V is TRBV5-1; D is unresolved. The CDR3 DNA reads TGCGCCAGCAGCTCCTACAGCCCCGCCTACGAGCAGTACTTC. It codes for CASSSYSPAYEQYF.